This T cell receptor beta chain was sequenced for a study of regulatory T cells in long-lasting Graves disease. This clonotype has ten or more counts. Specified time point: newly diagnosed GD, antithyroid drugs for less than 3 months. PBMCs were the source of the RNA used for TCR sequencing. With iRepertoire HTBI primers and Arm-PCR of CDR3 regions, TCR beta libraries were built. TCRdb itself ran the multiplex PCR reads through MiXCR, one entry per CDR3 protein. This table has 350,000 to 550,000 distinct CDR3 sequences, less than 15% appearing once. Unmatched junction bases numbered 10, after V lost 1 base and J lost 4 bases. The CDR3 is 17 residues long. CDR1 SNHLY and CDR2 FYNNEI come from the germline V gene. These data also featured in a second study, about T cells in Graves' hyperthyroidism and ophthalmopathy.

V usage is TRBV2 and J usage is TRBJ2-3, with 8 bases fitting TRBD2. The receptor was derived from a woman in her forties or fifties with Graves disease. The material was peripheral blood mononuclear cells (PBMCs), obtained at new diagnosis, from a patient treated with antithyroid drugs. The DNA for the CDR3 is TGTGCCAGCAGTGAAGACCGAGCGGGAGAGTGGGCAGATACGCAGTATTTT. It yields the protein CASSEDRAGEWADTQYF.